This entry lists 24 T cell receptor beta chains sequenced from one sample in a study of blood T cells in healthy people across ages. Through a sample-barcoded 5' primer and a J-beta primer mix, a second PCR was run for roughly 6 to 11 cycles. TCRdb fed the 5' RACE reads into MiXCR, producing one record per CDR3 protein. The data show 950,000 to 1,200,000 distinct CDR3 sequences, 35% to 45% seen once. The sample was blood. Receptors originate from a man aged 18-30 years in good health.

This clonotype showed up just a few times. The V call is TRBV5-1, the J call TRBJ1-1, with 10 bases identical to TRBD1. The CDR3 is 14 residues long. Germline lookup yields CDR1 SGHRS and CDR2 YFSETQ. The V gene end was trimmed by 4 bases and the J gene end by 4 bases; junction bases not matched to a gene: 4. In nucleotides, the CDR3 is TGCGCCAGCAGCACCCGACAGGGGGCCACTGAAGCTTTCTTT. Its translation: CASSTRQGATEAFF.

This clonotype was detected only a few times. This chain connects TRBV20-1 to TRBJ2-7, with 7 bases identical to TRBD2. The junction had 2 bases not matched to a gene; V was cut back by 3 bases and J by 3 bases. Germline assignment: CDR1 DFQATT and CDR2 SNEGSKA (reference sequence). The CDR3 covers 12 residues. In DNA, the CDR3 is TGCAGTGCTAGTCGGGGGGACTACGAGCAGTACTTC. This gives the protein CSASRGDYEQYF.

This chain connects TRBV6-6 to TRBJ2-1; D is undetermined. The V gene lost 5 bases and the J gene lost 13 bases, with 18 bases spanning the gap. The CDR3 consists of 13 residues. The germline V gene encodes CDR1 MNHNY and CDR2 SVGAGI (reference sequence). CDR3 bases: TGTGCCAGCAGTACTTACAGTGGAGCCGGACAGTTCTTC. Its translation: CASSTYSGAGQFF.

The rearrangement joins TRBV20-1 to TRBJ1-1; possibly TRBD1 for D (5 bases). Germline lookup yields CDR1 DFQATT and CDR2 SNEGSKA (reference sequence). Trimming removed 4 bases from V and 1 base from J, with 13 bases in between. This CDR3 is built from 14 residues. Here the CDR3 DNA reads TGCAGTGCTATTCCGGGACGGAGGAACACTGAAGCTTTCTTT. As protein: CSAIPGRRNTEAFF.

The CDR3 loop reads CASSHAQAGATVSPLHF. DNA of the CDR3: TGTGCCAGCAGCCATGCCCAGGCTGGGGCGACCGTTTCACCCCTCCACTTT. This sequence joins TRBV3-1 and TRBJ1-6; maybe TRBD1 (5 bases). V dropped 3 bases and J dropped 9 bases, with 21 bases sitting between them. The CDR3 length is 17 residues. Germline CDR1 and CDR2: LGHDT and YNNKEL (reference sequence).

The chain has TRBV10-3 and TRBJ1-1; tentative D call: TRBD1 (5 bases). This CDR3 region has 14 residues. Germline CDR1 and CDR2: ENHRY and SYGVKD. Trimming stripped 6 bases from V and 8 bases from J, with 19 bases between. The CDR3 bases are TGTGCCATCAGGACGATGGTAGAGGGGAGAGAAGCTTTCTTT. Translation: CAIRTMVEGREAFF.

CDR3: CASSQVGRGYTEAFF. The CDR3 region has the DNA TGTGCCAGCAGCCAAGTAGGTAGGGGTTACACTGAAGCTTTCTTT. The gene calls are TRBV14 and TRBJ1-1; D is perhaps TRBD1 (5 bases). The CDR3 extends over 15 amino acids. Trimming pared 1 base from V and 3 bases from J, leaving 12 bases between. From germline, CDR1 is SGHDN and CDR2 FVKESK.

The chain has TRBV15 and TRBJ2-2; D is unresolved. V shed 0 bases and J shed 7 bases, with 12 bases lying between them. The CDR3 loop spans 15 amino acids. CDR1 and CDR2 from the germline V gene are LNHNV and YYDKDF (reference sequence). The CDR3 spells CATSRDRLEDGELFF. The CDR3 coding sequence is TGTGCCACCAGCAGAGATAGGCTAGAAGACGGGGAGCTGTTTTTT.

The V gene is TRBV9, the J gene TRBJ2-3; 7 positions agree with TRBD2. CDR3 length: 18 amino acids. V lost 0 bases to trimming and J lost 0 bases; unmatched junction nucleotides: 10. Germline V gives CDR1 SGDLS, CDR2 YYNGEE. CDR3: CASSVAGSGHSSTDTQYF. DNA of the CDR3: TGTGCCAGCAGCGTAGCAGGTAGCGGGCATTCTAGCACAGATACGCAGTATTTT.

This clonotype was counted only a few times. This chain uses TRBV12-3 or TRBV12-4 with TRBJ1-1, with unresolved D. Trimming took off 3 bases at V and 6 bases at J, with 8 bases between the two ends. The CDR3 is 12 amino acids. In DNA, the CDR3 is TGTGCCAGCAGTTTTTTCCTCTCTGAAGCTTTCTTT. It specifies CASSFFLSEAFF.

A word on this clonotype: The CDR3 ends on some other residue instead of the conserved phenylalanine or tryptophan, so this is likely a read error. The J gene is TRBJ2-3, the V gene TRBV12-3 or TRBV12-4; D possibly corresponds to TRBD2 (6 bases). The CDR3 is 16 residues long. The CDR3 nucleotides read TGTGCCAGCAGTTGGGACTGGACGGGAAAAGCAGATATGCAGTATTCT. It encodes CASSWDWTGKADMQYS.

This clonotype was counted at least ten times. CDR3 amino acids: CSAAGQGFGTQYF. DNA of the CDR3: TGCAGTGCCGCGGGACAGGGTTTCGGTACGCAGTATTTT. V usage is TRBV20-1 and J usage is TRBJ2-3; 9 bases match TRBD1. The J segment lost 8 bases and the V segment lost 6 bases, leaving 9 bases of the junction unmatched. CDR1 and CDR2 from the germline V gene are DFQATT and SNEGSKA (reference sequence). This CDR3 region has 13 residues.

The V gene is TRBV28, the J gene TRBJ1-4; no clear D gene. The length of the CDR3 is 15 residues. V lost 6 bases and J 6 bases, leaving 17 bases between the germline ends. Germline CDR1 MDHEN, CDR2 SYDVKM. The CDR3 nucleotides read TGTGCCAGCAGCCTTGGGAGGCGAAGGGATGAAAAACTGTTTTTT. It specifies CASSLGRRRDEKLFF. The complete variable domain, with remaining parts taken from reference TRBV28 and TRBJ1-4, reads DVKVTQSSRYLVKRTGEKVFLECVQDMDHENMFWYRQDPGLGLRLIYFSYDVKMKEKGDIPEGYSVSREKKERFSLILESASTNQTSMYLCASSLGRRRDEKLFFGSGTQLSVL.

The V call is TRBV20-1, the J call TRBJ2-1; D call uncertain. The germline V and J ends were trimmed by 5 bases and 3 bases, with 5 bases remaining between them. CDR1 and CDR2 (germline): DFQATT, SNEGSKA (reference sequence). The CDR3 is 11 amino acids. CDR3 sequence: CSASFYNEQFF. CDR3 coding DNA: TGCAGTGCTTCCTTCTACAATGAGCAGTTCTTC.

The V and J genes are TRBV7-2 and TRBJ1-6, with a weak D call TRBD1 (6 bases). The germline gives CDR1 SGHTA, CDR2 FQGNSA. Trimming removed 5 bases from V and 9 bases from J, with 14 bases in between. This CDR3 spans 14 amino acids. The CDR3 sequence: CASSVGGAGSPLHF. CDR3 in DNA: TGTGCCAGCAGCGTAGGGGGGGCAGGTTCACCCCTCCACTTT.

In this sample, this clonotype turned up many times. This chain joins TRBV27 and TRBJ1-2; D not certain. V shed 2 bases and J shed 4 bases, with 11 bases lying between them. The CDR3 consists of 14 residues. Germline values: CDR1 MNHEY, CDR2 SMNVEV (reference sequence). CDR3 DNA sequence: TGTGCCAGCAGTTTAGACCCTCGGGTCTATGGCTACACCTTC. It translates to CASSLDPRVYGYTF.

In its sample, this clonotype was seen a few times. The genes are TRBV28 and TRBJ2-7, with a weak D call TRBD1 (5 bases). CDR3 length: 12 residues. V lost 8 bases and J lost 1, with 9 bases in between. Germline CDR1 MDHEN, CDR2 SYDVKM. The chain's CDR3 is CASQGYSYEQYF. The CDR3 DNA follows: TGTGCCAGCCAGGGTTATTCCTACGAGCAGTACTTC.

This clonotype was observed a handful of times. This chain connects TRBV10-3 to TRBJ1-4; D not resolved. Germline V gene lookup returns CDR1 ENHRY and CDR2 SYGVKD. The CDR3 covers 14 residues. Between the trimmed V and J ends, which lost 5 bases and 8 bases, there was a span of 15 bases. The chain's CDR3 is CAISSQKNSEKLFF. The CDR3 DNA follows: TGTGCCATCAGTTCCCAAAAGAATAGCGAAAAACTGTTTTTT.

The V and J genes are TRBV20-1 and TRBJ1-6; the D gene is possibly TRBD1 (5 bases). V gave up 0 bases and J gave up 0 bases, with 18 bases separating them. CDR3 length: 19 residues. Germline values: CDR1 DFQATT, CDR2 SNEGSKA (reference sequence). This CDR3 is CSARDFGDGLSSYNSPLHF. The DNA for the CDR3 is TGCAGTGCTAGAGATTTCGGGGACGGTCTGAGCTCCTATAATTCACCCCTCCACTTT.

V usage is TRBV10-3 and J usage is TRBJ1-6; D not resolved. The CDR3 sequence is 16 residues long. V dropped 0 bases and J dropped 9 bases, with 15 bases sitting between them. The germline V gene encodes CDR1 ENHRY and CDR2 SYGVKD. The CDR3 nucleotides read TGTGCCATCAGTGAGTCTCGCGCGGGTGTTGGTTCACCCCTCCACTTT. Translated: CAISESRAGVGSPLHF.

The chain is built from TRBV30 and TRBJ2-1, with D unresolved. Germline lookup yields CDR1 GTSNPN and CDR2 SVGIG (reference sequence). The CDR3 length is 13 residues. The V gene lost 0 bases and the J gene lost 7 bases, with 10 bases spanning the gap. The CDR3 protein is CAWSVRRDNEQFF. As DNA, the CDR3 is TGTGCCTGGAGTGTACGAAGGGATAATGAGCAGTTCTTC.

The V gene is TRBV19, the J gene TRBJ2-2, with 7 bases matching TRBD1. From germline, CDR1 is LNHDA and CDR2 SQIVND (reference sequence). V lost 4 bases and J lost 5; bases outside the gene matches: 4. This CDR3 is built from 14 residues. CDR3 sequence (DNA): TGTGCCAGTAGTACTGCAGGGGGTACCGGGGAGCTGTTTTTT. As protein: CASSTAGGTGELFF.

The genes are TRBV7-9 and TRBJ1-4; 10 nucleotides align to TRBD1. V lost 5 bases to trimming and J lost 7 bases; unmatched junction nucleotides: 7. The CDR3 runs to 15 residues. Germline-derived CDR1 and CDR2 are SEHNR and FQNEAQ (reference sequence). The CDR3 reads CASSAGGQGFEKLFF. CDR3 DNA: TGTGCCAGCAGCGCGGGGGGACAGGGGTTTGAAAAACTGTTTTTT.

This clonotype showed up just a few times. The CDR3 reads CASSGNSGTGDWEQYF. CDR3 DNA sequence: TGCGCCAGCAGCGGCAACTCCGGGACAGGAGACTGGGAGCAGTACTTC. This chain links TRBV4-3 with TRBJ2-4; TRBD1 matches at 8 bases. CDR1 and CDR2 (germline): LGHNA, YSLEER. Trimming removed 5 bases from V and 13 bases from J; junction bases left unmatched: 19. The CDR3 runs 16 residues.